Reported below is one TCR beta chain. The junction and the germline gene differ at one end; a read error may be behind it. The same CDR3 also results from other DNA sequences found in this sample. Sequencing used immunoSEQ multiplex PCR; TCRdb keeps in-frame clones, though not all of them. The data contain more than 150,000 clones, about 90% of them singletons. Germline lookup yields CDR1 KGHSH and CDR2 LQKENI. The CDR3 covers 12 residues. The sample originates from a study of blood T cell repertoires in COVID-19. Study-level background: T cells, B-cell-depleted T cells, or PBMCs provided the cDNA or gDNA that served as material.

This chain connects TRBV18 to TRBJ1-1; D uncertain. The TCR comes from a woman in her 70s with acute or convalescent COVID-19. The sequencing sample was made of peripheral blood. CDR3 loop: CASSPGRLEAFF. The DNA of the CDR3 is TGTGCCAGCTCACCAGGCAGACTTGAAGCTTTTTTT.